The 5 T cell receptor beta chains presented below share a single source sample, sequenced in a study of blood T cells in healthy people across ages. For the second PCR, which ran for about 6 to 11 cycles, a sample-barcoded 5' primer and a J-beta primer mix were used. MiXCR, run by TCRdb on the 5' RACE reads, gives a single entry per CDR3 protein. Of around 1.7 million distinct CDR3 sequences in the sample, under 30% were seen once. Sequences were obtained from blood. Receptors originate from a woman under 40 in good health.

This clonotype has a handful of counts. The chain combines TRBV12-3 or TRBV12-4 with TRBJ2-1; 11 bases are shared with TRBD2. This CDR3 spans 13 amino acids. V lost 7 bases to trimming and J lost 13 bases; unmatched junction nucleotides: 9. The CDR3 reads CASTIPSGRIQFF. In nucleotides, the CDR3 is TGTGCCAGCACCATACCTAGCGGGAGGATTCAGTTCTTC.

CDR3 loop: CASSLPGIPNTEAFF. CDR3 coding DNA: TGTGCCAGCAGTTTGCCCGGGATCCCGAACACTGAAGCTTTCTTT. The V call is TRBV12-3 or TRBV12-4, the J call TRBJ1-1; D is unclear. V was cut by 3 bases and J by 1 base, with 12 bases left in between. This CDR3 is built from 15 residues.

The table lists this clonotype with many counts. The CDR3, as DNA: TGTGCCAGCAGTTTAGGAGGGTACACCGGGGAGCTGTTTTTT. Translation gives CASSLGGYTGELFF. The gene calls are TRBV12-3 or TRBV12-4 and TRBJ2-2; possible D gene TRBD2, 5 bases. This CDR3 is 14 amino acids long. V lost 1 base and J lost 3, with 6 bases in between.

This clonotype was observed at least ten times. This chain uses TRBV27 with TRBJ2-1; D tentatively reads TRBD1 or TRBD2 (6 bases each). Deletions cut 8 bases from V and 8 bases from J, with 10 bases between. The CDR3 spans 11 residues. CDR1 and CDR2 (germline): MNHEY, SMNVEV (reference sequence). The CDR3 nucleotides read TGTGCCAGCGGAGGGGGTTATGAGCAGTTCTTC. Translating gives CASGGGYEQFF.

This clonotype was detected only a few times. The chain carries TRBV5-6 and TRBJ1-1, with D possibly matching TRBD1 (5 bases). The CDR3 totals 13 residues. The V and J ends lost 4 bases and 6 bases respectively, with 13 bases between them. Germline V gives CDR1 SGHDT, CDR2 YYEEEE. CDR3 nucleotides: TGTGCCAGCAGCAGACAGAATTATCCTGAAGCTTTCTTT. Its translation is CASSRQNYPEAFF.